The next 25 T cell receptor beta chains were all read from a single sample in a study of radiotherapy plus CTLA-4 blockade in lung cancer. The method was immunoSEQ multiplex PCR; TCRdb's version includes in-frame clones alone and lacks a portion of them. The sample yields about 72,000 clones, roughly four fifths seen once. Sequenced here: peripheral blood, sampled from a patient treated with radiotherapy plus ipilimumab. These receptors were taken from a human donor with non-small cell lung cancer who had a partial response to radiotherapy plus ipilimumab.

This clone has a handful of counts. CDR3 region: CASSQGGSEAFF. The CDR3 nucleotides read TGTGCCAGCAGCCAGGGAGGGTCTGAAGCTTTCTTT. The V and J genes are TRBV4-2 and TRBJ1-1; D remains ambiguous. V lost 3 bases, J lost 6 bases, and 8 bases lay in between. CDR3 length: 12 residues. CDR1 is LGHNA, CDR2 YNFKEQ, per germline.

The sample holds a few counts of this clone. V is TRBV6-1 and J is TRBJ1-3; D remains ambiguous. The CDR3 is made up of 11 amino acids. CDR1 and CDR2 (germline): MNHNS, SASEGT. Trimming took off 5 bases at V and 4 bases at J, with 3 bases between the two ends. In DNA form, the CDR3 reads TGTGCCAGCAGTCGGGGAAACACCATATATTTT. Its protein product is CASSRGNTIYF.

The chain combines TRBV19 with TRBJ1-5; weak D call: TRBD1 (6 bases). V lost 2 bases and J lost 5, with 13 bases in between. Germline CDR1 reads LNHDA; CDR2 reads SQIVND (reference sequence). This CDR3 has 15 amino acids. The CDR3 DNA reads TGTGCCAGTAGTATATACCGGACAGAAGATCAGCCCCAGCATTTT. Amino acids: CASSIYRTEDQPQHF.

This clone was detected only a few times. J is TRBJ1-2 and V is TRBV4-1; no clear D. The CDR3 is 14 amino acids. With 3 bases removed from V and 4 bases from J, the gap between germline ends came to 12 bases. Germline CDR1 reads MGHRA; CDR2 reads YSYEKL. CDR3 sequence reads: CASSQPGRLYGYTF. As DNA, the CDR3 is TGCGCCAGCAGCCAGCCCGGGAGACTCTATGGCTACACCTTC.

By share, this clone ranks as medium-sized. The gene calls are TRBV13 and TRBJ2-2; D possibly corresponds to TRBD1 (5 bases). Trimming shortened V by 4 bases and J by 9 bases, and 15 bases separated the two germline ends. CDR1 is PRHDT, CDR2 FYEKMQ, per germline (reference sequence). The CDR3 has 14 amino acids. The CDR3 nucleotides are TGTGCCAGCAGCTGGGGCACCGCGGCCCGGGAGCTGTTTTTT. Its translation: CASSWGTAARELFF.

The gene calls are TRBV5-8 and TRBJ2-3; D unresolved. Germline CDR1 and CDR2: SGHTS and YDEGEE. V lost 1 base, J lost 1 base, and 4 bases lay in between. This CDR3 is built from 13 residues. The CDR3 bases are TGTGCCAGCAGCTTGCCCGGCACAGATACGCAGTATTTT. This translates into CASSLPGTDTQYF.

The genes are TRBV30 and TRBJ2-3; possibly TRBD1 for D (5 bases). Trimming removed 1 base from V and 4 bases from J, with 15 bases in between. CDR3 length equals 15 residues. Per the germline V gene, CDR1 is GTSNPN and CDR2 is SVGIG (reference sequence). CDR3 sequence (DNA): TGTGCCTGGAGTGAGGGGCAGGGTGAAGCAGATACGCAGTATTTT. Protein product: CAWSEGQGEADTQYF.

The chain recombines TRBV11-2 with TRBJ2-1, with 7 bases identical to TRBD2. With 6 bases clipped from V and 7 bases from J, the junction kept 9 bases outside the gene matches. CDR3 size: 14 residues. Germline V gives CDR1 SGHAT, CDR2 FQNNGV. The DNA for the CDR3 is TGTGCCAGCAGTTCAGCGGCTAGCGGTAATGAGCAGTTCTTC. It yields the protein CASSSAASGNEQFF.

The chain joins TRBV19 to TRBJ1-2; TRBD1 might be the D (5 bases). V was cut by 7 bases and J by 4 bases, with 16 bases left in between. Germline loops: CDR1 LNHDA, CDR2 SQIVND (reference sequence). The CDR3 has 14 amino acids. The CDR3 reads CASTSRAAGYGYTF. The CDR3 region has the DNA TGTGCCAGTACCTCCAGGGCGGCAGGCTATGGCTACACCTTC.

V gene TRBV6-1 combines with J gene TRBJ2-7; 9 positions agree with TRBD2. The CDR3 has 13 residues. With 7 bases clipped from V and 6 bases from J, the junction kept 7 bases outside the gene matches. Germline CDR1 is MNHNS and CDR2 is SASEGT. The DNA of the CDR3 is TGTGCCAGCACTCCTAGCGGGAATCCCGAGCAGTACTTC. Translated, it gives CASTPSGNPEQYF.

This chain uses TRBV5-1 with TRBJ2-2, with 7 bases identical to TRBD2. This CDR3 contains 16 residues. CDR1 and CDR2 from the germline V gene are SGHRS and YFSETQ. V dropped 4 bases and J dropped 1; count of bases not matched to a gene: 7. CDR3 residues: CASSPLASGNTGELFF. The CDR3 DNA reads TGCGCCAGCAGCCCGTTGGCTAGCGGGAACACCGGGGAGCTGTTTTTT.

The gene calls are TRBV30 and TRBJ1-2; tentatively, D is TRBD1 (5 bases). V lost 0 bases and J lost 7, with 18 bases in between. CDR3 length equals 15 residues. Germline CDR1 and CDR2: GTSNPN and SVGIG (reference sequence). The CDR3 is CAWSVAGQAFGGYTF. The DNA of the CDR3 is TGTGCCTGGAGTGTAGCGGGGCAGGCATTTGGTGGCTACACCTTC.

The chain joins TRBV20-1 to TRBJ2-7, with TRBD2 identical over 7 bases. Germline V gives CDR1 DFQATT, CDR2 SNEGSKA (reference sequence). V trimming: 4 bases; J trimming: 9 bases; junction bases outside the gene matches: 6. The CDR3 is 11 amino acids. The CDR3 nucleotides are TGCAGTGCTACTGGGGGGGGTAGGCAGTACTTC. Protein product: CSATGGGRQYF.

The gene calls are TRBV7-2 and TRBJ1-1; D gene unclear. The CDR3 length is 12 residues. Trimming stripped 1 base from V and 6 bases from J, with 6 bases between. Germline V gene lookup returns CDR1 SGHTA and CDR2 FQGNSA. DNA of the CDR3: TGTGCCAGCAGCTTAGAATCGGCTGAAGCTTTCTTT. Amino acids: CASSLESAEAFF.

V and J are TRBV19 and TRBJ1-1, with a tentative D call TRBD1 (6 bases). The germline V gene encodes CDR1 LNHDA and CDR2 SQIVND (reference sequence). V lost 6 bases to trimming and J lost 0 bases, with 11 bases between them. This CDR3 contains 14 residues. This CDR3 reads CASSTGFLNTEAFF. For the CDR3, the DNA is TGTGCCAGTAGCACAGGGTTTCTGAACACTGAAGCTTTCTTT.

Of note for this clone: The junction departs from the called germline gene at one end, perhaps through a read error. This chain uses TRBV7-9 with TRBJ2-7; D uncertain. The length of the CDR3 is 15 residues. Germline V gene sequence: CDR1 SEHNR, CDR2 FQNEAQ (reference sequence). CDR3 in amino acids: CASSLAPNPKSEQYF. CDR3 nucleotides: TGTGCCAGCAGCTTAGCGCCGAACCCCAAGAGCGAGCAGTATTTC.

This clone was seen a handful of times. This chain joins TRBV4-2 and TRBJ2-3; weak D call: TRBD2 (6 bases). This CDR3 is 16 amino acids long. Germline V gene lookup returns CDR1 LGHNA and CDR2 YNFKEQ. The V gene lost 0 bases and the J gene lost 4 bases, with 14 bases spanning the gap. The CDR3 DNA sequence: TGTGCCAGCAGCCAAGATAGGGGCGGGAACGCAGATACGCAGTATTTT. As protein: CASSQDRGGNADTQYF.

This clone turned up a few times. V and J are TRBV28 and TRBJ2-1, with TRBD1 matching over 9 bases. With V trimmed by 7 bases and J by 5 bases, 9 bases remained unmatched. Germline V gene sequence: CDR1 MDHEN, CDR2 SYDVKM. The CDR3 length is 15 residues. Written as DNA, the CDR3 is TGTGCCAGCATCCAACCGGGACAGGGACACAATGAGCAGTTCTTC. Translation gives CASIQPGQGHNEQFF.

The chain has TRBV6-6 and TRBJ2-7; the match to TRBD1 covers 8 bases. The germline V gene encodes CDR1 MNHNY and CDR2 SVGAGI (reference sequence). This CDR3 spans 15 amino acids. J gave up 6 bases and V 2 bases, and 9 bases lay outside the gene matches. The CDR3 protein is CASSYPGGASGEQYF. CDR3 nucleotides: TGTGCCAGCAGTTACCCAGGGGGCGCCTCGGGCGAGCAGTACTTC.

This chain links TRBV5-1 with TRBJ2-5; D might be TRBD1 (6 bases). The J call may be wrong; the DNA end is better matched by TRBJ2-7. The V gene's germline CDR1 is SGHRS and CDR2 YFSETQ. This CDR3 contains 18 residues. The CDR3 DNA is TGCGCCAGCAGCTCGGCTTCCGGGACACACAAGGGCCAGTACGAGCAGTACTTC. Its translation is CASSSASGTHKGQYEQYF.

The chain joins TRBV19 to TRBJ1-1, with a possible D match to TRBD1 (6 bases). Germline assignment: CDR1 LNHDA and CDR2 SQIVND (reference sequence). This CDR3 region has 14 residues. The V end was cut by 6 bases, the J end by 5 bases, with 16 bases between. The DNA for the CDR3 is TGTGCCAGTAGCCCCCGGGAGGGGGAGACTGAAGCTTTCTTT. This translates into CASSPREGETEAFF.

J is TRBJ2-7 and V is TRBV2; 10 nucleotides match TRBD2. Trimming at V came to 6 bases and at J to 5 bases, leaving 13 bases not matched to a gene. Looked up from germline, CDR1 is SNHLY and CDR2 is FYNNEI. The CDR3 has 16 amino acids. CDR3: CASRAPSNSGRNEQYF. The CDR3 DNA reads as TGTGCCAGCAGGGCCCCATCTAATAGCGGGAGGAACGAGCAGTACTTC.

The rearrangement uses TRBV7-2 and TRBJ1-5, with 9 bases that match TRBD1. Germline loops: CDR1 SGHTA, CDR2 FQGNSA. CDR3 size: 14 residues. V dropped 4 bases and J dropped 4; count of bases not matched to a gene: 2. CDR3 DNA: TGTGCCAGCAGCTCGACAGGGGGGAATCAGCCCCAGCATTTT. It specifies CASSSTGGNQPQHF.

This clone was recorded only once. The chain links TRBV5-4 to TRBJ2-7; 8 nucleotides agree with TRBD2. The CDR3 is made up of 13 amino acids. V shed 6 bases, J shed 3 bases, and the junction held 5 bases outside the gene matches. Germline V gene sequence: CDR1 SGHNT, CDR2 YYREEE (reference sequence). The CDR3 DNA is TGTGCCAGCACCCAGCGGGGGCGCTACGAGCAGTACTTC. Protein product: CASTQRGRYEQYF. The full variable domain, rest sourced from reference TRBV5-4 and TRBJ2-7, is ETGVTQSPTHLIKTRGQQVTLRCSSQSGHNTVSWYQQALGQGPQFIFQYYREEENGRGNFPPRFSGLQFPNYSSELNVNALELDDSALYLCASTQRGRYEQYFGPGTRLTVT.

The chain joins TRBV21-1 to TRBJ1-2; TRBD1 reflects the table's D call only, with no check against the DNA. TRBV21-1 is marked as a pseudogene. The CDR3 loop spans 13 amino acids. CDR3 in DNA: TGTGCCAGCACCCGACAGGGGCTGGAGGGCTACACCTTC. This gives the protein CASTRQGLEGYTF.